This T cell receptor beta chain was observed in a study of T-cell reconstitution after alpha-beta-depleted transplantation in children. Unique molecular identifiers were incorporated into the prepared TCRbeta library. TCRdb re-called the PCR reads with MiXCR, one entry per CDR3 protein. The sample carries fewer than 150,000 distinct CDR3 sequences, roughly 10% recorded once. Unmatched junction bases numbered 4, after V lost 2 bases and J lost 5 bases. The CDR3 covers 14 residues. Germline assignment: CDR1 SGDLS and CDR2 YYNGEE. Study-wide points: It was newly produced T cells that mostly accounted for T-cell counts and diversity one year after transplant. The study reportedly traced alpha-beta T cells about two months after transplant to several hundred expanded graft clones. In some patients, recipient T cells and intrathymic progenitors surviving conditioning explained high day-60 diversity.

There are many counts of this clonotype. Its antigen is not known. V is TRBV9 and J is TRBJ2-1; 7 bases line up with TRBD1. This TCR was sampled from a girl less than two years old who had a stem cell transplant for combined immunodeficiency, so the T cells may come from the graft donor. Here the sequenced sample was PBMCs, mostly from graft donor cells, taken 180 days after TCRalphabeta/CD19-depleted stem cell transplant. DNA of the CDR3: TGTGCCAGCAGCGTGGGGACAGTGCACAATGAGCAGTTCTTC. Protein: CASSVGTVHNEQFF.